The next 10 T cell receptor beta chains were all read from a single sample in a study of cytomegalovirus exposure and HLA in healthy donors. The PCR contained 60 Vbeta and 13 Jbeta primers. Method: immunoSEQ multiplex PCR; TCRdb's copy keeps in-frame clones and lacks some. The sample holds approximately 180,000 clones; roughly 13% are singletons and the top ten take 7.8%. Sequenced sample: PBMCs. These receptors originate from a man over 45 in good health and CMV-seropositive.

The V call is TRBV7-8, the J call TRBJ2-7; D is perhaps TRBD1 (6 bases). Trimming stripped 4 bases from V and 1 base from J, with 8 bases between. The CDR3 spans 13 residues. Germline V gene sequence: CDR1 SGHVS, CDR2 FQNEAQ. The CDR3 region has the DNA TGTGCCAGCAGCTACAGGGCTTCCTACGAGCAGTACTTC. This encodes CASSYRASYEQYF.

This chain connects TRBV19 to TRBJ1-5; 7 nucleotides match TRBD1. The CDR3 is made up of 15 amino acids. Germline CDR1 LNHDA, CDR2 SQIVND (reference sequence). Trimming took 5 bases from V and 6 from J; bases not matched to a gene: 10. The chain's CDR3 is CASSGRDSWGQPQHF. In DNA form, the CDR3 reads TGTGCCAGTAGTGGCCGGGACAGTTGGGGTCAGCCCCAGCATTTT. Filled out from reference TRBV19 and TRBJ1-5, the complete variable domain reads DGGITQSPKYLFRKEGQNVTLSCEQNLNHDAMYWYRQDPGQGLRLIYYSQIVNDFQKGDIAEGYSVSREKKESFPLTVTSAQKNPTAFYLCASSGRDSWGQPQHFGDGTRLSIL.

In the case of this clone: The junction departs from the called germline gene at one end, perhaps through a read error. The chain carries TRBV29-1 and TRBJ2-5, with 9 positions matching TRBD1. Germline V CDR1 and CDR2: SQVTM, ANQGSEA. This CDR3 has 15 residues. The CDR3 reads CSVGRLGQGMETPYF. CDR3 sequence (DNA): TGCAGCGTAGGCAGATTGGGACAGGGAATGGAGACCCCGTACTTC.

Only a few counts were recorded for this clone. This sequence joins TRBV14 and TRBJ2-5; 8 bases line up with TRBD1. Looked up from germline, CDR1 is SGHDN and CDR2 is FVKESK. CDR3 length equals 15 residues. Trimming cost V 6 bases and J 2 bases; bases outside gene matches: 8. For the CDR3, the DNA is TGTGCCAGCAGTCCCGGGACAGGACCTCAAGAGACCCAGTACTTC. Encoded protein: CASSPGTGPQETQYF.

This clone was counted only a few times. The gene calls are TRBV6-6 and TRBJ2-3; D gene uncertain. Germline CDR1 and CDR2: MNHNY and SVGAGI (reference sequence). V was pared by 7 bases and J by 6 bases, with 8 bases between. This CDR3 contains 11 residues. The chain's CDR3 is CASTQYDTQYF. The CDR3 nucleotides are TGTGCCAGCACCCAGTACGATACGCAGTATTTT.

This rearrangement joins TRBV19 to TRBJ2-1; D might be TRBD2 (6 bases). The V end lost 1 base, the J end lost 12 bases, and 16 bases lay between the germline ends. The CDR3 has 14 amino acids. Germline CDR1 reads LNHDA; CDR2 reads SQIVND (reference sequence). This chain's CDR3 is CASSIGGLPRVQFF. The CDR3 DNA is TGTGCCAGTAGTATAGGGGGACTCCCAAGGGTGCAGTTCTTC. Combining the CDR3 with reference TRBV19 and TRBJ2-1 gives the whole variable domain DGGITQSPKYLFRKEGQNVTLSCEQNLNHDAMYWYRQDPGQGLRLIYYSQIVNDFQKGDIAEGYSVSREKKESFPLTVTSAQKNPTAFYLCASSIGGLPRVQFFGPGTRLTVL.

The chain employs TRBV18 and TRBJ2-5; TRBD1 agrees at 7 bases. The DNA end is more similar to TRBJ2-7, so the J call may be wrong. The V gene's germline CDR1 is KGHSH and CDR2 LQKENI. The length of the CDR3 is 15 residues. The CDR3 coding sequence is TGTGCCAGCTCAACAAGTAAGGGGGCCGCCTACGAGCAGTACTTC. It codes for CASSTSKGAAYEQYF.

This chain uses TRBV6-6 with TRBJ2-7; 12 bases are shared with TRBD1. J gave up 7 bases and V 0 bases, and 7 bases lay outside the gene matches. The V gene's germline CDR1 is MNHNY and CDR2 SVGAGI (reference sequence). This CDR3 contains 16 residues. This chain's CDR3 is CASSYSKGQGASEQYF. CDR3 nucleotide sequence: TGTGCCAGCAGTTACTCGAAGGGACAGGGGGCGAGTGAGCAGTACTTC.

Concerning this clone itself: Germline is not matched at one junction end, which may reflect a read error. The rearrangement uses TRBV2 and TRBJ1-2; TRBD1 agrees at 8 bases. From germline, CDR1 is SNHLY and CDR2 FYNNEI. This CDR3 has 14 amino acids. CDR3 region: CASSEGQGSYGYTF. The DNA of the CDR3 is TGTGCCAGCAGCGAAGGACAGGGAAGCTATGGCTACACCTTC.

The chain recombines TRBV27 with TRBJ1-2, with 8 positions matching TRBD1. Trimming removed 6 bases from V and 4 bases from J; junction bases left unmatched: 1. CDR1 is MNHEY and CDR2 is SMNVEV in the germline V gene (reference sequence). The CDR3 length is 12 residues. The CDR3 loop is CASRGTGYGYTF. DNA for the CDR3: TGTGCCAGCAGAGGGACAGGCTATGGCTACACCTTC.